Ten or more counts support the clone carrying this T cell receptor beta chain. Its antigen remains unknown. Amplified TCR beta CDR3 regions derived from RNA transcripts. The TCR CDR3 first-round RT-PCR relied on the HTBI primer set. MiXCR was run by TCRdb on the multiplex PCR reads, yielding one entry per CDR3 protein. The data contain about 590,000 distinct CDR3 sequences, 15% to 19% of them seen just once; the ten biggest clones take up approximately 7%. Lactation, pregnancy, other autoimmune disease or uncontrolled infection led to exclusion of patients. The data belong to a study of T cells in Graves' hyperthyroidism and ophthalmopathy. Whole-study results and caveats: Separating ophthalmopathy from stable hyperthyroidism was achieved by a 13 V-J model. Blood shared most expanded thyroid clonotypes above 0.001.

CDR3 size: 13 residues. V lost 6 bases and J 0 bases, leaving 11 bases between the germline ends. Germline V gene data show CDR1 as DFQATT and CDR2 as SNEGSKA (reference sequence). The genes are TRBV20-1 and TRBJ1-1, with D uncertain. The sample was blood. The TCR originated in a woman aged 30 to 39 with Graves' hyperthyroidism. CDR3 residues: CSAPEGLNTEAFF. The CDR3 DNA reads as TGCAGTGCCCCAGAGGGATTGAACACTGAAGCTTTCTTT.